The 32 T cell receptor beta chains below all came from one sample that was sequenced in a study of blood T cell repertoires in COVID-19. Sequencing used immunoSEQ multiplex PCR; TCRdb keeps in-frame clones, though not all of them. The data show hundreds of thousands of clones, 83% seen once. Input material: PBMCs or T cells enriched from blood (not recorded which). The origin of the receptors is a woman in her 50s who had been exposed to COVID-19.

The chain joins TRBV19 to TRBJ1-5; D might be TRBD1 (6 bases). In germline, CDR1 is LNHDA, CDR2 SQIVND (reference sequence). With 4 bases removed from V and 1 base from J, the gap between germline ends came to 11 bases. This CDR3 is built from 15 residues. As DNA, the CDR3 is TGTGCCAGTAGTAATCCAGGGGTGAGCAATCAGCCCCAGCATTTT. Protein: CASSNPGVSNQPQHF.

This chain links TRBV20-1 with TRBJ2-5; D is uncertain. The germline V gene has CDR1 DFQATT and CDR2 SNEGSKA (reference sequence). The CDR3 sequence is 10 residues long. The germline V and J ends were trimmed by 3 bases and 9 bases, with 8 bases remaining between them. The CDR3 nucleotides are TGCAGTGCTAGGATTGGAGCCCAGTACTTC. This gives the protein CSARIGAQYF.

Details on this clone: With a much larger clone just one base away, this may be a read error. The V gene is TRBV7-8, the J gene TRBJ2-2; D not resolved. Germline-derived CDR1 and CDR2 are SGHVS and FQNEAQ. The CDR3 loop spans 12 amino acids. V was trimmed by 1 base and J by 6 bases, leaving 3 bases between them. The CDR3 DNA reads as TGTGCCAGCAGCTTAGAGCCCGGGGAGCTGTTTTTT. Amino acids: CASSLEPGELFF.

A single count supports this clone. J is TRBJ1-2 and V is TRBV27, with D perhaps TRBD1 (5 bases). CDR3 length: 13 residues. Trimming removed 0 bases from V and 6 bases from J, with 8 bases in between. Germline CDR1 MNHEY, CDR2 SMNVEV (reference sequence). The CDR3 DNA reads TGTGCCAGCAGTTTATCAGGGACTCATGGCTACACCTTC. It translates to CASSLSGTHGYTF.

The chain combines TRBV6-5 with TRBJ1-6; no firm D call. The CDR3 consists of 13 residues. CDR1 MNHEY and CDR2 SVGAGI come from the germline V gene. V lost 7 bases to trimming and J lost 7 bases, with 11 bases between them. The CDR3 spells CASKDSENSPLHF. CDR3 coding DNA: TGTGCCAGCAAGGACTCGGAAAATTCACCCCTCCACTTT.

This clone was picked up one time. This rearrangement joins TRBV18 to TRBJ1-6; 8 bases are a match to TRBD1. The CDR3 covers 14 residues. The V gene's germline CDR1 is KGHSH and CDR2 LQKENI. Trimming at V came to 3 bases and at J to 9 bases, leaving 4 bases not matched to a gene. The CDR3 protein is CASSPGQGGSPLHF. The CDR3, as DNA: TGTGCCAGCTCACCTGGACAGGGAGGTTCACCCCTCCACTTT.

This chain links TRBV7-2 with TRBJ1-5; D not resolved. CDR1 is SGHTA, CDR2 FQGNSA, per germline. Trimming pared 5 bases from V and 2 bases from J, leaving 10 bases between. The CDR3 consists of 14 residues. CDR3 in amino acids: CASSTGNGNQPQHF. CDR3 sequence (DNA): TGTGCCAGCAGCACCGGGAATGGCAATCAGCCCCAGCATTTT.

J is TRBJ1-3 and V is TRBV15; D perhaps matches TRBD1 (5 bases). The V gene lost 4 bases and the J gene lost 0 bases, with 19 bases spanning the gap. There are 18 residues in the CDR3. Germline values: CDR1 LNHNV, CDR2 YYDKDF (reference sequence). The CDR3 spells CATSTAVQGYNSGNTIYF. For the CDR3, the DNA is TGTGCCACCAGCACCGCTGTGCAGGGTTATAACTCTGGAAACACCATATATTTT. The whole variable domain, filled in from reference TRBV15 and TRBJ1-3, reads DAMVIQNPRYQVTQFGKPVTLSCSQTLNHNVMYWYQQKSSQAPKLLFHYYDKDFNNEADTPDNFQSRRPNTSFCFLDIRSPGLGDTAMYLCATSTAVQGYNSGNTIYFGEGSWLTVV.

The chain has TRBV28 and TRBJ1-3; TRBD1 aligns across 8 bases. The CDR3 loop spans 16 amino acids. Germline trimming cut 6 bases from V and 1 base from J; bases unmatched to any gene: 8. The germline V gene has CDR1 MDHEN and CDR2 SYDVKM. CDR3 coding DNA: TGTGCCAGCAGGGATGACAGGGGAAAGTCTGGAAACACCATATATTTT. Encoded protein: CASRDDRGKSGNTIYF.

This chain links TRBV2 with TRBJ2-2; 10 bases are shared with TRBD1. From germline, CDR1 is SNHLY and CDR2 FYNNEI. V was pared by 5 bases and J by 8 bases, with 8 bases of the junction left unmatched. The CDR3 covers 15 residues. The DNA for the CDR3 is TGTGCCAGCAGTTCCGGGACAGGGGCTAGGGGGGAGCTGTTTTTT. Its translation is CASSSGTGARGELFF.

The chain couples TRBV3-1 (or the pseudogene TRBV3-2) to TRBJ2-3; 8 bases are shared with TRBD1. From germline, CDR1 is LGHDT and CDR2 YNNKEL (reference sequence). The CDR3 is made up of 15 amino acids. Trimming cost V 0 bases and J 2 bases; bases outside gene matches: 1. CDR3 amino acids: CASSQDRGLTDTQYF. As DNA, the CDR3 is TGTGCCAGCAGCCAAGACAGGGGGCTCACAGATACGCAGTATTTT.

This clone was recorded at least ten times. The J gene is TRBJ2-3, the V gene TRBV7-3; 10 positions match TRBD2. Trimming took 5 bases from V and 4 from J; bases not matched to a gene: 6. The germline CDR1 and CDR2 sequences are SGHTA and FQGTGA. This CDR3 has 15 amino acids. The CDR3 sequence: CASSPWGTSADTQYF. Written as DNA, the CDR3 is TGTGCCAGCAGCCCATGGGGGACTAGCGCAGATACGCAGTATTTT.

The genes are TRBV7-2 and TRBJ2-7; possibly TRBD2 for D (5 bases). There are 14 residues in the CDR3. In germline, CDR1 is SGHTA, CDR2 FQGNSA. The V end was cut by 3 bases, the J end by 2 bases, with 11 bases between. The CDR3 region is CASSFFPGTYEQYF. Written as DNA, the CDR3 is TGTGCCAGCAGCTTCTTCCCCGGGACCTACGAGCAGTACTTC. The complete variable domain, with remaining parts taken from reference TRBV7-2 and TRBJ2-7, reads GAGVSQSPSNKVTEKGKDVELRCDPISGHTALYWYRQSLGQGLEFLIYFQGNSAPDKSGLPSDRFSAERTGGSVSTLTIQRTQQEDSAVYLCASSFFPGTYEQYFGPGTRLTVT.

In this sample, this clone turned up once. This CDR3 is CASCVGAQSEAFF. The CDR3 region has the DNA TGTGCCAGCTGCGTGGGGGCGCAGTCTGAAGCTTTCTTT. The chain uses TRBV6-6 and TRBJ1-1, with D possibly being TRBD1 (6 bases). This CDR3 is 13 amino acids long. Trimming took off 8 bases at V and 6 bases at J, with 16 bases between the two ends. Per the germline V gene, CDR1 is MNHNY and CDR2 is SVGAGI (reference sequence).

V gene TRBV7-8 combines with J gene TRBJ1-5, with D maybe TRBD1 (6 bases). Trimming pared 2 bases from V and 7 bases from J, leaving 27 bases between. The germline V gene has CDR1 SGHVS and CDR2 FQNEAQ. The CDR3 is 19 amino acids. The CDR3 loop is CASSLRGTRGQKGDQPQHF. As DNA, the CDR3 is TGTGCCAGCAGCTTAAGAGGGACCCGAGGACAGAAGGGGGACCAGCCCCAGCATTTT.

J is TRBJ1-6 and V is TRBV2, with a tentative D call TRBD1 (5 bases). The CDR3 is 15 amino acids. V was pared by 6 bases and J by 7 bases, with 16 bases between. CDR1 and CDR2 (germline): SNHLY, FYNNEI. CDR3 in DNA: TGTGCCAGCAGACGTTTGGACGGGGGGAATTCACCCCTCCACTTT. Translated: CASRRLDGGNSPLHF.

The rearrangement joins TRBV10-1 to TRBJ2-7; a weak D match, TRBD2 (6 bases). The CDR3 sequence is 13 residues long. The germline CDR1 and CDR2 sequences are WNHNN and SYGVQD (reference sequence). Trimming cost V 0 bases and J 10 bases, with 13 bases left between them. The CDR3 region has the DNA TGCGCCAGCAGTGAGTCGGGGGGTGAGACACAGTACTTC. It is translated as CASSESGGETQYF.

The gene calls are TRBV18 and TRBJ2-2; 7 bases are a match to TRBD1. This CDR3 comprises 17 residues. Germline V lookup: CDR1 KGHSH, CDR2 LQKENI. The trim removed 7 bases at V and 1 base at J, leaving 12 bases unmatched. The DNA of the CDR3 is TGTGCCAGCTTAGCTAATCACCACAGGGGGAACACCGGGGAGCTGTTTTTT. Protein: CASLANHHRGNTGELFF.

This chain's CDR3 is CASSVDPRNLETEAFF. The CDR3 region has the DNA TGTGCCAGCAGTGTTGATCCCCGGAACCTAGAAACTGAAGCTTTCTTT. The chain joins TRBV28 to TRBJ1-1; D is unresolved. The ends were cut back, 5 bases at V and 5 bases at J, with 21 bases in the middle. CDR1 is MDHEN, CDR2 SYDVKM, per germline. CDR3 length equals 16 residues.

This chain connects TRBV12-3 or TRBV12-4 to TRBJ2-5; D remains ambiguous. This CDR3 is 13 amino acids long. V was pared by 1 base and J by 4 bases, with 7 bases between. The CDR3 DNA reads TGTGCCAGCAGTTTAGGACTGGGAGAGACCCAGTACTTC. This encodes CASSLGLGETQYF.

The chain carries TRBV7-8 and TRBJ2-1, with a tentative D call TRBD1 (5 bases). V lost 1 base and J lost 12, with 16 bases in between. Germline V gene data show CDR1 as SGHVS and CDR2 as FQNEAQ. The CDR3 runs 14 residues. In DNA form, the CDR3 reads TGTGCCAGCAGCTTAGGGGGCAGTATCCTTAGGCAGTTCTTC. Translated: CASSLGGSILRQFF.

The rearrangement uses TRBV7-2 and TRBJ2-7, with 9 bases lining up with TRBD1. Germline CDR1 reads SGHTA; CDR2 reads FQGNSA. The CDR3 is made up of 14 amino acids. With 3 bases clipped from V and 5 bases from J, the junction kept 5 bases outside the gene matches. The CDR3 is CASSFDRGIDEQYF. For the CDR3, the DNA is TGTGCCAGCAGCTTTGACAGGGGGATCGACGAGCAGTACTTC. Looking up the rest from reference TRBV7-2 and TRBJ2-7 gives the full variable domain: GAGVSQSPSNKVTEKGKDVELRCDPISGHTALYWYRQSLGQGLEFLIYFQGNSAPDKSGLPSDRFSAERTGGSVSTLTIQRTQQEDSAVYLCASSFDRGIDEQYFGPGTRLTVT.

This chain joins TRBV6-6 and TRBJ1-4; weak D call: TRBD1 (6 bases). V was shortened by 7 bases and J by 6 bases, with 21 bases between the two germline ends. There are 16 residues in the CDR3. Germline V CDR1 and CDR2: MNHNY, SVGAGI (reference sequence). The chain's CDR3 is CASTLHGGGLDEKLFF. CDR3 bases: TGTGCCAGCACTCTCCACGGCGGGGGGCTTGATGAAAAACTGTTTTTT.

This clone has a handful of counts. CDR3 nucleotides: TGTGCCTGGAGTGCGGACAGAAGGACTGAAGCTTTCTTT. Its protein product is CAWSADRRTEAFF. V is TRBV30 and J is TRBJ1-1; tentative D call: TRBD1 (6 bases). The germline V gene encodes CDR1 GTSNPN and CDR2 SVGIG (reference sequence). The CDR3 runs 13 residues. The germline V and J ends were trimmed by 1 base and 5 bases, with 11 bases remaining between them. Filled out from reference TRBV30 and TRBJ1-1, the complete variable domain reads SQTIHQWPATLVQPVGSPLSLECTVEGTSNPNLYWYRQAAGRGLQLLFYSVGIGQISSEVPQNLSASRPQDRQFILSSKKLLLSDSGFYLCAWSADRRTEAFFGQGTRLTVV.

V is TRBV6-6 and J is TRBJ2-5; the D gene is possibly TRBD2 (5 bases). CDR1 is MNHNY, CDR2 SVGAGI, per germline (reference sequence). Trimming took off 5 bases at V and 5 bases at J, with 18 bases between the two ends. This CDR3 has 15 residues. The chain's CDR3 is CASSPRRTPLETQYF. CDR3 DNA sequence: TGTGCCAGCAGTCCTCGACGGACTCCCCTTGAGACCCAGTACTTC.

Of note for this clone: Distinct nucleotide sequences in the sample also encode this CDR3. The chain carries TRBV18 and TRBJ1-1; D ambiguous. V was cut by 4 bases and J by 1 base, with 10 bases left in between. The CDR3 covers 14 residues. Germline lookup yields CDR1 KGHSH and CDR2 LQKENI. In DNA, the CDR3 is TGTGCCAGCTCACAGCCGGGTCCGAACACTGAAGCTTTCTTT. It encodes CASSQPGPNTEAFF.

The V and J genes are TRBV7-6 and TRBJ1-6; D is undetermined. In germline, CDR1 is SGHVS, CDR2 FNYEAQ. Trimming took off 2 bases at V and 10 bases at J, with 9 bases between the two ends. This CDR3 has 13 amino acids. DNA of the CDR3: TGTGCCAGCAGCTTAAACACGATGTCACCCCTCCACTTT. Translation gives CASSLNTMSPLHF.

V and J are TRBV30 and TRBJ2-5, with 8 bases identical to TRBD1. The CDR3 covers 15 residues. CDR1 is GTSNPN and CDR2 is SVGIG in the germline V gene (reference sequence). Trimming removed 4 bases from V and 0 bases from J; junction bases left unmatched: 7. The CDR3 reads CAWTQGTGHQETQYF. The CDR3 DNA reads TGTGCCTGGACCCAAGGGACAGGACACCAAGAGACCCAGTACTTC. Filled out from reference TRBV30 and TRBJ2-5, the complete variable domain reads SQTIHQWPATLVQPVGSPLSLECTVEGTSNPNLYWYRQAAGRGLQLLFYSVGIGQISSEVPQNLSASRPQDRQFILSSKKLLLSDSGFYLCAWTQGTGHQETQYFGPGTRLLVL.

V gene TRBV13 combines with J gene TRBJ2-3; 8 bases map to TRBD2. Unmatched junction bases numbered 10, after V lost 3 bases and J lost 5 bases. Per germline, CDR1 PRHDT and CDR2 FYEKMQ (reference sequence). The CDR3 covers 16 residues. In DNA, the CDR3 is TGTGCCAGCAGCTTGAGAGGCGGACTAGCAGGAGATACGCAGTATTTT. Encoded protein: CASSLRGGLAGDTQYF.

The rearrangement uses TRBV5-1 and TRBJ2-1; 10 bases line up with TRBD2. Trimming cost V 4 bases and J 7 bases; bases outside gene matches: 5. This CDR3 has 14 residues. Germline V gives CDR1 SGHRS, CDR2 YFSETQ. The CDR3 DNA reads as TGCGCCAGCAGCATAGCGGGGGGCCAGAATGAGCAGTTCTTC. Translation: CASSIAGGQNEQFF.

This chain links TRBV3-1 (or the pseudogene TRBV3-2) with TRBJ1-2; no definite D call. V dropped 0 bases and J dropped 3 bases, with 11 bases sitting between them. The germline CDR1 and CDR2 sequences are LGHDT and YNNKEL (reference sequence). There are 15 residues in the CDR3. For the CDR3, the DNA is TGTGCCAGCAGCCAAGAGGCGGCGAACTACTATGGCTACACCTTC. Residues: CASSQEAANYYGYTF.

The V gene is TRBV29-1, the J gene TRBJ1-1; TRBD1 is a possible D gene (6 bases). Germline V gives CDR1 SQVTM, CDR2 ANQGSEA. Trimming shortened V by 7 bases and J by 6 bases, and 12 bases separated the two germline ends. This CDR3 has 11 residues. CDR3 loop: CSATSGAEAFF. The CDR3 bases are TGCAGCGCTACCTCAGGGGCTGAAGCTTTCTTT.